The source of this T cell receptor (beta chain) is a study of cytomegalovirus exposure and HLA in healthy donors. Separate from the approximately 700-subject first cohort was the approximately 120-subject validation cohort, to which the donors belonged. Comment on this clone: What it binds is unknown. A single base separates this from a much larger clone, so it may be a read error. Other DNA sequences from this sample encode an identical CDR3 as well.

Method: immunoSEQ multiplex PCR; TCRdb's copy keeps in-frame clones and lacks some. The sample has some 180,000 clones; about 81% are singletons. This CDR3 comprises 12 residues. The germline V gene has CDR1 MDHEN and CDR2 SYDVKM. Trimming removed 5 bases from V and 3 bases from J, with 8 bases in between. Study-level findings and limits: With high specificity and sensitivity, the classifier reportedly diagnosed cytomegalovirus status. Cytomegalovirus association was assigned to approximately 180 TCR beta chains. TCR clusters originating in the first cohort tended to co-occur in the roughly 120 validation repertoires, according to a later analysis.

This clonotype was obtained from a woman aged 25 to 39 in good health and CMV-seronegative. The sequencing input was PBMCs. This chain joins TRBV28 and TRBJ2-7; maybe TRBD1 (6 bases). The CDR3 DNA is TGTGCCAGCAGTCTGGACAGCTACGAGCAGTACTTC. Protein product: CASSLDSYEQYF.